This passage covers 3 T cell receptor beta chains from one sample sequenced in a study of CXCR3-negative and CXCR3-positive naive CD8 T cells. With UMI labels, 5' RACE was used to prepare the TRB cDNA libraries. Reanalyzing the 5' RACE reads, TCRdb keeps one entry per CDR3 protein, without DNA. The table for this sample gives tens of thousands of distinct CDR3 sequences. Sequencing was performed on naive CXCR3- CD8+ T cells from blood. The subset was: CD45RO-CCR7+CD27+CD95- naive CD8+ T cells lacking CXCR3 (TNR3-). These receptors came from a human donor in good health. Some clones in this sample may be carry-over from other donors' samples.

Frequency places this clonotype as medium-sized. CDR3 protein: CASSGGQGGQPQHF. The chain is built from TRBV9 and TRBJ1-5; TCRdb lists TRBD1, though no DNA is available to test this call. Germline V gives CDR1 SGDLS, CDR2 YYNGEE. This CDR3 is 14 amino acids long.

This rearrangement joins TRBV4-1 to TRBJ2-7; lacking DNA, the TRBD1 call made by TCRdb goes unchecked. CDR1 is MGHRA and CDR2 is YSYEKL in the germline V gene. CDR3 length: 17 residues. CDR3 amino acids: CASSQDLGDRVPYEQYF.

The chain joins TRBV5-1 to TRBJ2-7; the TCRdb call, TRBD1, lacks DNA for checking. The CDR3 consists of 15 residues. Per the germline V gene, CDR1 is SGHRS and CDR2 is YFSETQ. The CDR3 protein is CASRIKDRGLYEQYF.